This T cell receptor (beta chain) originates from a study of blood T cell repertoires in COVID-19. In the study overall: From the United States, Italy and Spain came samples of acute and convalescent COVID-19. In each case, the material was cDNA or gDNA derived from T cells, B-cell-depleted T cells, or PBMCs.

Patients at the Seattle site were enrolled during active infection and followed longitudinally. As for this clone: The same CDR3 arises from other DNA sequences in this sample as well.

Authors' methods: Nucleated cell counts were estimated from reference gene primer amplification. Method: immunoSEQ multiplex PCR; TCRdb's copy keeps in-frame clones and lacks some. The V and J calls and clone size come from that table; D and trimming were worked out from the DNA. The sample has 200,000 to 300,000 clones; roughly 79% are singletons. In germline, CDR1 is KGHSH, CDR2 LQKENI. Trimming removed 5 bases from V and 1 base from J; junction bases left unmatched: 1. CDR3 length: 13 residues. The rearrangement joins TRBV18 to TRBJ1-1; the match to TRBD1 covers 7 bases. The sample comprised peripheral blood. This sequence originates from a woman of 80 years or more with COVID-19, enrolled during active disease. Here the CDR3 reads CASSGTANTEAFF. As DNA, the CDR3 is TGTGCCAGCTCAGGGACAGCGAACACTGAAGCTTTCTTT.